These T cell receptor beta chains were read from a single sample in a study of blood T cell repertoires in COVID-19. The assay was immunoSEQ multiplex PCR, and TCRdb's table has in-frame clones only and misses some. This sample carries over 150,000 clones, approximately 90% of them seen once, and the ten largest clones take 3.5% to 4%. Sequencing input: peripheral blood. These receptors all stem from a woman between 55 and 75 years old who had recovered from COVID-19. Both conserved end residues are part of each CDR3. D genes are given only for firm matches. The size entry is marked missing in some rows and otherwise reads once, few, many or a size class.

d_gene,j_gene,abundance,v_gene,CDR3nt,CDR3aa
TRBD1,TRBJ2-7,.,TRBV11-2,TGTGCCAGCAGCTTAACCCAGGGGGCCATCTACGAGCAGTACTTC,CASSLTQGAIYEQYF
.,TRBJ1-5,.,TRBV13,TGTGCCAGCAGCTTAGGACAGAAGATCCTAATTAATCAGCCCCAGCATTTT,CASSLGQKILINQPQHF
.,TRBJ1-5,.,TRBV6-1,TGTGCCAGCAGTGAAGCGCGGTCTCTTCAAAATCAGCCCCAGCATTTT,CASSEARSLQNQPQHF
TRBD2,TRBJ2-7,.,TRBV28,TGTGCCAGCAGTTTGCTCGGGACTAGCGGCTCCTACGAGCAGTACTTC,CASSLLGTSGSYEQYF
.,TRBJ2-6,once,TRBV18,TGTGCCAGCTCACCGGGTGCTGGAGTCACGGGGGCCAACGTCCTGACTTTC,CASSPGAGVTGANVLTF
.,TRBJ1-2,.,TRBV27,TGTGCCAGCAGTACCCTCGGGGCGGGGTATGGCTACACCTTC,CASSTLGAGYGYTF
.,TRBJ1-6,once,TRBV9,TGTGCCAGCAGCGTTCAGGGGTTTAATTCACCCCTCCACTTT,CASSVQGFNSPLHF
.,TRBJ1-2,.,TRBV5-4,TGTGCCAGCAGCTTGGATGTGCAGGACTACACCTTC,CASSLDVQDYTF
.,TRBJ2-5,.,TRBV2,TGTGCCAGCAACGACAACCAAGAGACCCAGTACTTC,CASNDNQETQYF
.,TRBJ1-5,.,TRBV7-9,TGTGCCAGCAGCAAGCAGGGGTACCAGCCCCAGCATTTT,CASSKQGYQPQHF
TRBD2,TRBJ2-5,.,TRBV19,TGTGCCACCCTCGGGACTAGCGGGCCCCAAGAGACCCAGTACTTC,CATLGTSGPQETQYF